Sequencing of this T cell receptor (beta chain) was carried out in a study of cytomegalovirus exposure and HLA in healthy donors (dated by TCRdb to 2016 to 2017). About the full investigation: In an earlier analysis of approximately 640 of the donors, 276 Gb of sequence data and 120 million or so unique TCR beta sequences from 180 million or so T cells were reported. About 330 gigabases of sequencing data and 70 million to 100 million unique TCR sequences made up an early release that covered 500 to 650 HLA-typed donors. Of the 398 genotyped donors, 81% fell in the genetic ancestry cluster associated with self-reported Caucasian donors. The study was designed to test whether signatures of past pathogen exposure could be identified by cataloging public T cell receptors. The study used immunosequencing to profile the T cell repertoires of some 600 subjects and linked those repertoires to cytomegalovirus serostatus. Besides the first cohort of more than 650 subjects, a separate validation cohort made up of 120 different subjects was used. The study combined high-throughput TCR immunosequencing, statistical association of individual TCRs with disease status, and machine learning to predict cytomegalovirus infection status. A later analysis re-analyzed previously published TCR beta repertoires from hundreds of donors and added high-resolution HLA genotyping to study TCR occurrence patterns. Rather than drawing on any new phenotypic data, the later analysis identified candidate immune exposures from TCR beta sequences and the way those sequences occurred across donors. An earlier analysis of more than 450 of the donors used high-throughput TCR beta sequencing to judge whether each TCR beta V gene segment behaved as functional or pseudogenic. Alongside the repertoire data, information on donor age, sex, ethnicity and CMV serostatus was compiled. A later genetic analysis used genome-wide SNP genotypes for 398 of the 666 donors, treating that subset as a discovery cohort. All discovery cohort repertoires had been generated using a single sequencing platform. Class I and class II HLA loci were covered by the typing at four-digit resolution. Typing coverage varied by locus: 629-630 donors for A, B, C, DRB1 and DQB1; approximately 500 for DQA1; more than 600 for DPA1; roughly 450 for DPB1. Roughly five DR-DQ haplotypes were treated as single units for association and clustering because of strong linkage in the cohort. On average, roughly 240,000 unique TCR beta nucleotide sequences were sequenced per donor among more than 350 genotyped donors of the cohort, with roughly a sixth of those sequences being non-productive. Summary of the overall study and its limitations: A later analysis found that most CMV-associated TCR beta chains appeared HLA-restricted, with HLA associations seemingly driven largely by CMV exposure. According to a later genetic analysis, donors in an Asian-associated ancestry cluster had fewer N-insertions in productive TCRs than the roughly 700-donor mean. A further reported finding was that TCR beta sequences accurately predicted the HLA-A and HLA-B alleles for most subjects in the first cohort. In a later genetic analysis, a missense DCLRE1C variant was associated with V-gene and J-gene trimming of TCR beta chains, and the association was replicated in an independent cohort. Correlated functional status among segregating V segments might reflect linkage disequilibrium, but an unknown experimental factor could not be ruled out. A later analysis found that HLA-associated TCR beta chains were more clonally expanded and had lower generation probabilities than equally common non-associated chains. In a later analysis, TCR association rates were found to vary across HLA loci, with the most associated TCRs seen for DRB1 alleles and the fewest for HLA-C alleles. In a later analysis, more than 15,000 TCR beta sequences were associated with specific HLA alleles at a false discovery rate of 0.05. Strong co-occurrence of HLA alleles, especially DR and DQ, made assigning TCR associations to individual alleles difficult. Because counts were too low, roughly 17 rarely observed V segments, including chromosome 9 orphons, were left out of the earlier analysis of 587 of the donors. The sequencing pipeline was judged likely to have produced a cluster of highly shared sequence variants as a technical artifact. Because HLA typing was unavailable for some donors at each locus, only the typed subset was used in association tests. Most TCR sequences were observed very rarely across donors, whereas some public TCRs were present in many individuals. A total of some 180 TCR beta chains were listed by the study as associated with cytomegalovirus. Three of the identified cytomegalovirus-associated TCR beta chains were confirmed in vitro to be specific for cytomegalovirus antigens. Cytomegalovirus status was reported to be diagnosed by the classifier with high specificity and sensitivity in both the original and validation cohorts. Sequencing depth was assumed to be roughly uniform across donors in the presence/absence analyses, though that assumption may not hold. Several of the top co-occurrence clusters appeared to be linked to parvovirus B19, influenza, CMV and Epstein-Barr virus, according to a later analysis. CMV serostatus was the only immune exposure information available for the cohort. The cohort was sequenced for TCR beta chains only, and without alpha or paired-chain data the features that could be detected were limited. The authors suggested that the approach could potentially be generalized to other disease states and immunological phenotypes. Broadly in line with IMGT annotations, most TCR beta V segments showed up in productive rearrangements about 87% or about 30% of the time in an earlier analysis of several hundred of the donors.

Of note for this clone: Which antigen it targets is not known. No base-level quality is on record; no much larger clone is a single base apart.

The cohort was made up of about 670 healthy bone marrow donors. Cohort members were all nominally healthy when sampled, although unrecorded immune exposures were likely present. The donor was CMV seropositive and was included in the group of almost 300 seropositive cohort members. A peripheral blood sample was provided by each donor, and peripheral blood mononuclear cells were used for TCR beta sequencing. The Qiagen DNeasy Blood Extraction Kit was used to extract genomic DNA from the blood cell samples. The protocol used for the library was the immunoSEQ multiplex PCR assay. A mixture of 60 forward primers for TCR Vbeta segments and 13 reverse primers for TCR Jbeta segments was used in the multiplex PCR. A multiplex PCR assay on genomic DNA amplified the CDR3 region of rearranged TCR beta genes. The Illumina HiSeq System was used to sequence the amplified TCR beta libraries as 87-base-pair reads. Per the authors' processing: Across the 700 or so repertoires, a later analysis counted some 81 million unique TCR beta chains, around 11 million of which were shared by at least two donors. Raw reads were error-corrected and collapsed into unique sequences with a nearest-neighbor algorithm that merged closely related sequences to remove PCR and sequencing errors. To assign V, D and J gene segments, CDR3 sequences were aligned to IMGT reference sequences. For a sequence to be retained, a match of at least six nucleotides was required to both a V gene segment and a J gene segment. Rearrangements were classified as productive when the CDR3 lacked stop codons and remained in frame with V and J, and all other rearrangements were classified as non-productive. Following IMGT convention, CDR3 was defined as the stretch from the second conserved V-encoded cysteine to the conserved J-encoded phenylalanine. The earlier analysis of roughly 590 of the donors excluded sequences that lacked an unambiguous match to a single V gene segment. An earlier analysis of approximately 590 of the donors classified V segments as functional when productive rearrangements were above 56.7% and as segregating when the standard deviation between donors was above 5%. A statistical classification framework was built to diagnose cytomegalovirus status from the catalog of TCR beta chain sequences. In a later analysis, TCR nucleotide sequences were compared against IMGT/GENE-DB human TR gene sequences so that V and J genes could be assigned. In a later analysis, CDR3 sequences and most-parsimonious VDJ recombination scenarios were assigned using the TCRdist pipeline. In a later analysis, every TCR beta chain was defined by the combination of its CDR3 amino acid sequence and its V-gene family, and reads without a unique V-gene family were dropped. As a way to deal with suspected cross-contamination and a sequencing artifact, a later analysis dropped over 550 nucleotide sequences that were highly shared and had low generation probability. A later analysis calculated a clonal expansion index for each public chain from normalized within-repertoire ranks of inferred template counts. A later analysis computed generation probabilities with a VDJ recombination model fitted to out-of-frame rearrangements, and checked the results against IGoR. In a later analysis, hypergeometric tests were used to score TCR-TCR, TCR-HLA and TCR-CMV co-occurrence, with a repertoire-size bias correction applied to TCR pairs. A later analysis estimated false discovery rates by permuting HLA or CMV assignments 20 times. In a later analysis, co-occurring TCRs were grouped using DBSCAN, with TCRdist sequence similarity added in when clustering inside HLA-allele-positive subsets. Repertoires with fewer than 30,000 or more than 120,000 public chains were left out of co-occurrence clustering, as were a few repertoires with anomalous nucleotide sharing. TCRdb took this table from immuneACCESS and kept in-frame rearrangements with V and J called. Such tables lack part of the clones; where checked against another copy, unresolved V genes explain under half of the gap, and the rest is unexplained. The DNA was the basis for D and trimming; V, J and clone size are from that table. The sample table shows about 140,000 clones, and approximately 78% are seen once. Roughly 3.2% of the sample rests with the top ten.

This sequence originates from a man between 18 and 35 years old in good health and CMV-seropositive. Material: PBMCs.

In nucleotides, the sequence is TGTGCCAGCAGTTTCGGACAGTCCTACGAGCAGTACTTC. Translated, it reads CASSFGQSYEQYF. The chain joins TRBV6-6 to TRBJ2-7; the D region possibly corresponds to TRBD1 (6 bases align). In the germline V gene (reference sequence), CDR1 corresponds to MNHNY and CDR2 to SVGAGI. The junction shows trimming of 4 bases on V and 1 base on J, plus 8 bases between the germline ends. Counted from cysteine to phenylalanine, this CDR3 has 13 amino acids. Just the 39-base CDR3 DNA is kept, in frame starting at base 1.